These 22 T cell receptor beta chains were sequenced from one sample in a study of shared clonotypes between healthy human individuals. Assay: immunoSEQ multiplex PCR; the TCRdb copy retains only in-frame clones and omits some. The repertoire holds roughly 1.4 million clones, with 97% to 99% as singletons. Sequencing was performed on naive CD4+ T cells sorted from blood. Subset of the sample: CD45RA+ positively selected. The receptor set was obtained from a man younger than 45 in good health.

This sequence joins TRBV9 and TRBJ1-2; maybe TRBD1 (6 bases). CDR3 length equals 14 residues. Trimming took 3 bases from V and 7 from J, leaving 16 bases between them. Germline assignment: CDR1 SGDLS and CDR2 YYNGEE. The DNA for the CDR3 is TGTGCCAGCAGCGCCCATTCAGGGGCGGGTGGCTACACCTTC. Amino acid sequence: CASSAHSGAGGYTF.

V is TRBV10-2 and J is TRBJ1-2; maybe TRBD1 (6 bases). CDR3 length: 12 amino acids. Germline CDR1 reads WSHSY; CDR2 reads SAAADI. Trimming shortened V by 5 bases and J by 2 bases, and 6 bases separated the two germline ends. CDR3 DNA sequence: TGCGCCAGCAGTACAGGGAACTATGGCTACACCTTC. The encoded protein is CASSTGNYGYTF.

This clone has a single count. The chain joins TRBV10-2 to TRBJ2-1; D unresolved. V was trimmed by 3 bases and J by 8 bases, leaving 11 bases between them. This CDR3 region has 13 residues. The germline V gene encodes CDR1 WSHSY and CDR2 SAAADI. The CDR3 nucleotides read TGCGCCAGCAGTGATTTTCTGTGGGATGAGCAGTTCTTC. Encoded protein: CASSDFLWDEQFF.

The J gene is TRBJ1-1, the V gene TRBV7-8; D remains ambiguous. The CDR3 totals 13 residues. The V gene's germline CDR1 is SGHVS and CDR2 FQNEAQ. Trimming shortened V by 4 bases and J by 1 base, and 7 bases separated the two germline ends. In DNA form, the CDR3 reads TGTGCCAGCAGCTGGGGATCGAACACTGAAGCTTTCTTT. Its protein is CASSWGSNTEAFF.

CDR3 residues: CASSLLGRNFDEQFF. As DNA, the CDR3 is TGTGCCAGCAGTTTATTGGGCAGGAATTTCGATGAGCAGTTCTTC. This sequence joins TRBV28 and TRBJ2-1; the D is unclear. Germline V gene data show CDR1 as MDHEN and CDR2 as SYDVKM. The CDR3 has 15 residues. V was shortened by 1 base and J by 8 bases, with 15 bases between the two germline ends.

This clone is a singleton in its sample. J is TRBJ1-1 and V is TRBV18; D is perhaps TRBD1 (6 bases). Germline V CDR1 and CDR2: KGHSH, LQKENI. This CDR3 comprises 11 residues. V shed 5 bases and J shed 8 bases, with 9 bases lying between them. The chain's CDR3 is CASSGGSEAFF. CDR3 coding DNA: TGTGCCAGCTCAGGGGGCAGCGAAGCTTTCTTT.

This clone was observed a single time. This rearrangement joins TRBV10-3 to TRBJ2-2; the D gene could be TRBD1 or TRBD2 (5 bases each). The CDR3 has 15 amino acids. The V gene's germline CDR1 is ENHRY and CDR2 SYGVKD. The V gene lost 0 bases and the J gene lost 0 bases, with 5 bases spanning the gap. CDR3 protein: CAISESGPNTGELFF. The CDR3 DNA follows: TGTGCCATCAGTGAGTCGGGACCGAACACCGGGGAGCTGTTTTTT.

Concerning this clone itself: Other DNA sequences of this sample code for an identical CDR3. This chain joins TRBV30 and TRBJ2-2, with 11 nucleotides matching TRBD2. CDR1 and CDR2 from the germline V gene are GTSNPN and SVGIG (reference sequence). This CDR3 has 14 amino acids. Trimming at V came to 0 bases and at J to 6 bases, leaving 0 bases not matched to a gene. The CDR3 sequence is CAWSVLAGAGELFF. The CDR3 bases are TGTGCCTGGAGTGTACTAGCGGGGGCCGGGGAGCTGTTTTTT.

The chain carries TRBV4-1 and TRBJ2-3; 7 bases agree with TRBD2. This CDR3 is built from 17 residues. Germline CDR1 MGHRA, CDR2 YSYEKL. The V and J ends lost 1 base and 2 bases, in that order; junction bases with no gene match: 9. The CDR3 protein is CASSQGVRGGPTDTQYF. CDR3 sequence (DNA): TGCGCCAGCAGCCAAGGGGTACGGGGAGGGCCCACAGATACGCAGTATTTT.

Points on this clone: The junction departs from the called germline gene at one end, perhaps through a read error. The V and J genes are TRBV28 and TRBJ2-4; TRBD1 is a possible D gene (5 bases). The CDR3 runs 14 residues. Looked up from germline, CDR1 is MDHEN and CDR2 is SYDVKM. Here the CDR3 reads CASSLSFSQGVQYF. CDR3 in DNA: TGCGCCAGCAGTTTATCTTTCAGCCAAGGGGTTCAGTACTTC.

This clone was seen once. This sequence joins TRBV18 and TRBJ1-4; D remains unclear. The germline V gene has CDR1 KGHSH and CDR2 LQKENI. The V end lost 1 base, the J end lost 5 bases, and 17 bases lay between the germline ends. The length of the CDR3 is 17 residues. The CDR3 sequence is CASSPLPITASNEKLFF. The DNA for the CDR3 is TGTGCCAGCTCACCACTTCCCATTACAGCGAGCAATGAAAAACTGTTTTTT.

The chain joins TRBV5-1 to TRBJ2-2; possibly TRBD2 for D (6 bases). V lost 4 bases and J lost 6, with 19 bases in between. CDR1 SGHRS and CDR2 YFSETQ come from the germline V gene. CDR3 length: 16 residues. CDR3 residues: CASSLSSANSPGELFF. CDR3 coding DNA: TGCGCCAGCAGCCTCTCTAGCGCTAATTCGCCCGGGGAGCTGTTTTTT.

This clone was seen just once. V usage is TRBV6-4 and J usage is TRBJ2-2; D is ambiguous. CDR3 length equals 13 residues. Germline CDR1 and CDR2: MRHNA and SNTAGT. Trimming pared 8 bases from V and 3 bases from J, leaving 10 bases between. The CDR3 bases are TGTGCCAGCCGGGCCTATCACACCGGGGAGCTGTTTTTT. Translated, it gives CASRAYHTGELFF.

The V and J genes are TRBV4-2 and TRBJ2-7; a possible D gene is TRBD2 (5 bases). Germline lookup yields CDR1 LGHNA and CDR2 YNFKEQ. The germline V and J ends were trimmed by 2 bases and 4 bases, with 15 bases remaining between them. There are 15 residues in the CDR3. The CDR3 sequence is CASSQSATGRYEQYF. The CDR3 nucleotides are TGTGCCAGCAGCCAAAGTGCCACGGGAAGGTACGAGCAGTACTTC.

The CDR3 nucleotides are TGTGCCAGCAGCTTAGTATGGGGGCTGAATCAGCCCCAGCATTTT. It codes for CASSLVWGLNQPQHF. The gene calls are TRBV7-2 and TRBJ1-5; D may be TRBD1 (6 bases). This CDR3 spans 15 amino acids. CDR1 is SGHTA and CDR2 is FQGNSA in the germline V gene. V was shortened by 1 base and J by 4 bases, with 11 bases between the two germline ends.

Regarding this clone: No DNA is shown, since the ends of the CDR3 on it are uncertain; the CDR3 is the one TCRdb lists. V is TRBV19 and J is TRBJ2-7; TRBD2 was called by the table and not checked on the DNA. Germline V lookup: CDR1 LNHDA, CDR2 SQIVND (reference sequence). The length of the CDR3 is 12 amino acids, counting both ends. CDR3 loop: CASTSGAYEQYF.

Concerning this clone: At the DNA level, this CDR3 is encoded by other sequences in the same sample as well. The gene calls are TRBV2 and TRBJ1-5, with unresolved D. V was shortened by 4 bases and J by 0 bases, with 4 bases between the two germline ends. Germline V gene sequence: CDR1 SNHLY, CDR2 FYNNEI. The CDR3 totals 13 residues. The CDR3 sequence is CASSVDSNQPQHF. Written as DNA, the CDR3 is TGTGCCAGCAGTGTAGATAGCAATCAGCCCCAGCATTTT.

The chain combines TRBV9 with TRBJ2-2; a weak D match, TRBD2 (5 bases). The germline V gene has CDR1 SGDLS and CDR2 YYNGEE. Trimming cost V 2 bases and J 6 bases, with 14 bases left between them. This CDR3 is 15 amino acids long. The CDR3 nucleotides are TGTGCCAGCAGCGTCCCCGGCGCGGGTCCCGGGGAGCTGTTTTTT. Translation gives CASSVPGAGPGELFF.

The chain joins TRBV7-9 to TRBJ2-5, with a weak D call TRBD2 (5 bases). The CDR3 loop spans 16 amino acids. The germline V gene encodes CDR1 SEHNR and CDR2 FQNEAQ (reference sequence). V was cut by 1 base and J by 4 bases, with 16 bases left in between. The CDR3 spells CASSLGIPGMGETQYF. The CDR3 bases are TGTGCCAGCAGCTTAGGAATCCCGGGAATGGGAGAGACCCAGTACTTC.

This rearrangement joins TRBV5-1 to TRBJ2-1; 8 bases agree with TRBD2. CDR1 and CDR2 (germline): SGHRS, YFSETQ. The CDR3 is 13 amino acids. V lost 0 bases, J lost 8 bases, and 1 base stayed unmatched. Written as DNA, the CDR3 is TGCGCCAGCAGCTTGGCGGGGGGGCATGAGCAGTTCTTC. Residues: CASSLAGGHEQFF.

The chain links TRBV7-9 to TRBJ2-3; possibly TRBD1 or TRBD2 for D (6 bases each). CDR3 length: 16 amino acids. The germline gives CDR1 SEHNR, CDR2 FQNEAQ (reference sequence). Trimming took off 5 bases at V and 0 bases at J, with 15 bases between the two ends. The CDR3 DNA is TGTGCCAGCAGCACATTCGCGGGACAAAGCACAGATACGCAGTATTTT. This sequence encodes CASSTFAGQSTDTQYF.

Concerning this clone itself: The same CDR3 also results from other DNA sequences found in this sample. The chain combines TRBV18 with TRBJ2-7, with D perhaps being TRBD1 or TRBD2 (5 bases each). Per the germline V gene, CDR1 is KGHSH and CDR2 is LQKENI. V lost 3 bases and J 0 bases, leaving 6 bases between the germline ends. The CDR3 covers 13 residues. The CDR3 sequence: CASSPGVSYEQYF. The CDR3 DNA follows: TGTGCCAGCTCACCGGGGGTCTCCTACGAGCAGTACTTC.